The 27 T cell receptor beta chains listed next were all sequenced from one sample in a study of T cells after yellow fever vaccination. TCRdb recomputed calls from the 5' RACE reads with MiXCR, one row per CDR3 protein. The sample has about 120,000 distinct CDR3 sequences; 8% to 9.5% are singletons. Sample: CD8+ T cells sorted from PBMCs, taken 45 days after the yellow fever booster vaccination. Receptor source: a man younger than 40 who received the YFV17D yellow fever vaccine.

This clonotype was recorded at least ten times. This chain uses TRBV27 with TRBJ2-2; D gene unclear. The CDR3 contains 16 residues. CDR1 is MNHEY, CDR2 SMNVEV, per germline (reference sequence). The ends were cut back, 5 bases at V and 1 base at J, with 14 bases in the middle. In DNA, the CDR3 is TGTGCCAGCAGTCCCCTTTGGGGTCTGAACACCGGGGAGCTGTTTTTT. Encoded protein: CASSPLWGLNTGELFF.

This clonotype came up many times. V is TRBV3-1 and J is TRBJ2-1; D could derive from TRBD1 or TRBD2 (5 bases each). The length of the CDR3 is 13 residues. The germline V gene encodes CDR1 LGHDT and CDR2 YNNKEL (reference sequence). The V gene lost 3 bases and the J gene lost 5 bases, with 8 bases spanning the gap. The CDR3 reads CASSQGVHNEQFF. The CDR3 nucleotides read TGTGCCAGCAGCCAGGGGGTCCACAATGAGCAGTTCTTC.

The sample holds many counts of this clonotype. This chain joins TRBV25-1 and TRBJ2-7; 7 bases are shared with TRBD2. V was pared by 6 bases and J by 4 bases, with 12 bases of the junction left unmatched. This CDR3 spans 15 amino acids. Per germline, CDR1 MGHDK and CDR2 SYGVNS. CDR3 coding DNA: TGTGCCAGCAGCGTTGGCTGGGAGGGAGGATACGAGCAGTACTTC. It is translated as CASSVGWEGGYEQYF.

This chain uses TRBV9 with TRBJ2-1, with 7 nucleotides matching TRBD1. Germline V gene lookup returns CDR1 SGDLS and CDR2 YYNGEE. V lost 2 bases to trimming and J lost 14 bases; unmatched junction nucleotides: 7. CDR3 length equals 12 residues. The CDR3 protein is CASSVLTGMKFF. CDR3 DNA sequence: TGTGCCAGCAGCGTCTTGACAGGGATGAAGTTCTTC.

This clonotype appeared many times. This chain connects TRBV6-6 to TRBJ2-1, with no clear D. Deletions cut 5 bases from V and 3 bases from J, with 8 bases between. Germline CDR1 is MNHNY and CDR2 is SVGAGI (reference sequence). There are 13 residues in the CDR3. This CDR3 reads CASSDQDYNEQFF. The DNA for the CDR3 is TGTGCCAGCAGTGATCAGGACTACAATGAGCAGTTCTTC.

The chain carries TRBV7-6 and TRBJ2-7, with TRBD2 matching over 11 bases. The V and J ends lost 8 bases and 4 bases, in that order; junction bases with no gene match: 7. The CDR3 loop spans 14 amino acids. Germline V CDR1 and CDR2: SGHVS, FNYEAQ. The CDR3 DNA sequence: TGTGCCAGCGGGCCCGGGACTAGCGGATACGAGCAGTACTTC. Encoded protein: CASGPGTSGYEQYF. The whole variable domain, remainder taken from reference TRBV7-6 and TRBJ2-7, is GAGVSQSPRYKVTKRGQDVALRCDPISGHVSLYWYRQALGQGPEFLTYFNYEAQQDKSGLPNDRFSAERPEGSISTLTIQRTEQRDSAMYRCASGPGTSGYEQYFGPGTRLTVT.

This clonotype appeared a few times. The chain combines TRBV6-1 with TRBJ2-2, with a weak D call TRBD2 (6 bases). Germline V lookup: CDR1 MNHNS, CDR2 SASEGT. The V gene lost 8 bases and the J gene lost 5 bases, with 12 bases spanning the gap. The CDR3 has 13 amino acids. CDR3 protein: CASRGLLTGELFF. In DNA, the CDR3 is TGTGCCAGCCGGGGACTCCTTACCGGGGAGCTGTTTTTT.

Regarding this clonotype: This may stem from a read error, because a much larger clone lies one nucleotide away. The chain has TRBV24-1 and TRBJ2-2; either TRBD1 or TRBD2 may fit D (5 bases each). The V end was cut by 4 bases, the J end by 6 bases, with 14 bases between. The CDR3 is 15 amino acids. CDR1 is KGHDR, CDR2 SFDVKD, per germline. The chain's CDR3 is CATSDSPRGAGELFF. The CDR3 bases are TGTGCCACCAGTGACTCCCCCAGAGGGGCCGGGGAGCTGTTTTTT.

Regarding this clonotype: With a much larger clone just one base away, this may be a read error. This chain joins TRBV5-8 and TRBJ2-5, with D unresolved. Trimming shortened V by 4 bases and J by 4 bases, and 11 bases separated the two germline ends. The CDR3 consists of 13 residues. Germline lookup yields CDR1 SGHTS and CDR2 YDEGEE. The CDR3 protein is CASSPENRETQYF. The CDR3, as DNA: TGTGCCAGCAGCCCAGAAAACCGAGAGACCCAGTACTTC.

This clonotype was recorded a few times. The chain joins TRBV4-2 to TRBJ2-7, with D perhaps matching TRBD2 (6 bases). The CDR3 spans 14 residues. V shed 0 bases and J shed 9 bases, with 15 bases lying between them. Germline V gives CDR1 LGHNA, CDR2 YNFKEQ. CDR3 bases: TGTGCCAGCAGCCAAGAGGGGGGTACGAGAAGGCAGTACTTC. Translated, it gives CASSQEGGTRRQYF.

This clonotype was counted ten times or more. This chain uses TRBV9 with TRBJ2-7; D may correspond to TRBD1 or TRBD2 (5 bases each). Between the trimmed V and J ends, which lost 3 bases and 5 bases, there was a span of 12 bases. This CDR3 region has 13 residues. Germline values: CDR1 SGDLS, CDR2 YYNGEE. CDR3 residues: CASSAPGTNEQYF. The DNA for the CDR3 is TGTGCCAGCAGCGCCCCGGGGACCAACGAGCAGTACTTC.

In this sample, this clonotype turned up many times. CDR3 in DNA: TGCAGTGCTAGTTCTCTAGCGGGAGAGTTAGATACGCAGTATTTT. Its translation: CSASSLAGELDTQYF. The rearrangement uses TRBV20-1 and TRBJ2-3, with 10 bases fitting TRBD2. The trim removed 3 bases at V and 5 bases at J, leaving 8 bases unmatched. The CDR3 runs to 15 residues. Per germline, CDR1 DFQATT and CDR2 SNEGSKA (reference sequence).

In its sample, this clonotype was seen many times. CDR3 sequence reads: CSAVAGGGNEQFF. CDR3 sequence (DNA): TGCAGTGCCGTAGCGGGAGGGGGCAATGAGCAGTTCTTC. This chain connects TRBV20-1 to TRBJ2-1; 11 bases are a match to TRBD2. In germline, CDR1 is DFQATT, CDR2 SNEGSKA (reference sequence). J gave up 6 bases and V 6 bases, and 4 bases lay outside the gene matches. This CDR3 comprises 13 residues.

This chain connects TRBV11-2 to TRBJ2-3, with 14 bases aligning to TRBD2. Trimming at V came to 5 bases and at J to 0 bases, leaving 16 bases not matched to a gene. This CDR3 has 21 amino acids. The germline gives CDR1 SGHAT, CDR2 FQNNGV. The CDR3 nucleotides read TGTGCCAGCAGCCCGATCCTGACGGGACTAGCGGGAGATGGGAGCACAGATACGCAGTATTTT. As protein: CASSPILTGLAGDGSTDTQYF.

This clonotype was observed a few times. This CDR3 reads CAWSVGLAGDEQYF. CDR3 nucleotides: TGTGCCTGGAGTGTAGGGCTAGCGGGAGACGAGCAGTACTTC. The V and J genes are TRBV30 and TRBJ2-7; TRBD2 agrees at 10 bases. The germline CDR1 and CDR2 sequences are GTSNPN and SVGIG (reference sequence). CDR3 length equals 14 residues. Trimming at V came to 0 bases and at J to 5 bases, leaving 4 bases not matched to a gene.

The chain recombines TRBV7-2 with TRBJ1-1, with TRBD1 matching 9 bases. Per germline, CDR1 SGHTA and CDR2 FQGNSA. This CDR3 is built from 18 residues. V lost 0 bases and J lost 0; bases outside the gene matches: 8. The CDR3 reads CASSLAGMGTGMNTEAFF. The DNA of the CDR3 is TGTGCCAGCAGCTTAGCGGGCATGGGGACAGGGATGAACACTGAAGCTTTCTTT.

This clonotype was observed at least ten times. The chain uses TRBV15 and TRBJ2-1; 11 bases fit TRBD1. The CDR3 length is 15 residues. Germline V CDR1 and CDR2: LNHNV, YYDKDF (reference sequence). Trimming at V came to 5 bases and at J to 3 bases, leaving 3 bases not matched to a gene. CDR3 region: CATSGQGASYNEQFF. The CDR3 DNA reads as TGTGCCACCAGCGGACAGGGGGCCAGCTACAATGAGCAGTTCTTC. Together with reference TRBV15 and TRBJ2-1, the CDR3 gives the full variable domain: DAMVIQNPRYQVTQFGKPVTLSCSQTLNHNVMYWYQQKSSQAPKLLFHYYDKDFNNEADTPDNFQSRRPNTSFCFLDIRSPGLGDTAMYLCATSGQGASYNEQFFGPGTRLTVL.

V and J are TRBV7-9 and TRBJ2-3; D possibly corresponds to TRBD2 (5 bases). The CDR3 is made up of 12 amino acids. CDR1 is SEHNR and CDR2 is FQNEAQ in the germline V gene (reference sequence). Trimming removed 4 bases at V and 13 bases at J, with 15 bases between. The CDR3 nucleotides are TGTGCCAGCAGCTCCGAGCGGCTCTTCGAGTATTTT. This encodes CASSSERLFEYF. Filled out from reference TRBV7-9 and TRBJ2-3, the complete variable domain reads DTGVSQNPRHKITKRGQNVTFRCDPISEHNRLYWYRQTLGQGPEFLTYFQNEAQLEKSRLLSDRFSAERPKGSFSTLEIQRTEQGDSAMYLCASSSERLFEYFGPGTRLTVL.

This chain uses TRBV7-8 with TRBJ2-1; 7 bases match TRBD1. The germline V gene has CDR1 SGHVS and CDR2 FQNEAQ. V lost 6 bases, J lost 4 bases, and 12 bases stayed unmatched. The CDR3 sequence is 16 residues long. CDR3 sequence (DNA): TGTGCCAGCAGTCACCTCACGAGACAGGGATACAATGAGCAGTTCTTC. Residues: CASSHLTRQGYNEQFF.

This clonotype was detected many times. The J gene is TRBJ2-7, the V gene TRBV15; 8 positions agree with TRBD1. Germline CDR1 and CDR2: LNHNV and YYDKDF (reference sequence). The junction had 2 bases not matched to a gene; V was cut back by 0 bases and J by 1 base. The CDR3 is 15 residues long. CDR3 bases: TGTGCCACCAGCAGAGAACAGGGGGATTCCTACGAGCAGTACTTC. Amino acid sequence: CATSREQGDSYEQYF.

This clonotype was seen only a few times. The chain uses TRBV28 and TRBJ2-5; TRBD2 agrees at 8 bases. The V segment lost 2 bases and the J segment 10 bases; nucleotides outside the gene matches: 15. Looked up from germline, CDR1 is MDHEN and CDR2 is SYDVKM. CDR3 length equals 16 residues. Here the CDR3 reads CASSLAGGRMMVDQYF. In DNA, the CDR3 is TGTGCCAGCAGTTTAGCCGGCGGGAGGATGATGGTGGACCAGTACTTC.

The chain employs TRBV2 and TRBJ2-3; a possible D gene is TRBD2 (6 bases). Germline assignment: CDR1 SNHLY and CDR2 FYNNEI. This CDR3 has 12 amino acids. V lost 11 bases to trimming and J lost 3 bases, with 12 bases between them. In nucleotides, the CDR3 is TGTGCCCTTCGGCTAGCGACAGATACGCAGTATTTT. It codes for CALRLATDTQYF.

This clonotype was recorded many times. V usage is TRBV20-1 and J usage is TRBJ1-1, with D maybe TRBD1 (5 bases). The length of the CDR3 is 14 residues. Germline V lookup: CDR1 DFQATT, CDR2 SNEGSKA (reference sequence). V was trimmed by 3 bases and J by 6 bases, leaving 17 bases between them. CDR3 region: CSASGQGSVAEAFF. The CDR3 region has the DNA TGCAGTGCTAGTGGACAAGGAAGCGTTGCTGAAGCTTTCTTT.

There are many counts of this clonotype. This chain connects TRBV5-4 to TRBJ2-7; a possible D gene is TRBD1 (5 bases). The CDR3 has 14 residues. Germline assignment: CDR1 SGHNT and CDR2 YYREEE (reference sequence). V was shortened by 2 bases and J by 1 base, with 10 bases between the two germline ends. The chain's CDR3 is CASSLSAGSYEQYF. CDR3 in DNA: TGTGCCAGCAGCTTATCCGCAGGGTCCTACGAGCAGTACTTC.

This clonotype was recorded at least ten times. The rearrangement joins TRBV6-2 or TRBV6-3 to TRBJ2-1; D is perhaps TRBD2 (6 bases). Germline-derived CDR1 and CDR2 are MNHEY and SVGEGT. V lost 7 bases and J lost 7, with 17 bases in between. The CDR3 totals 14 residues. The CDR3 reads CASIGLARANEQFF. As DNA, the CDR3 is TGTGCCAGCATTGGGCTAGCGCGGGCAAATGAGCAGTTCTTC.

In the case of this clonotype: A much larger clone differs by one base, so this may be a read error. The chain combines TRBV4-3 with TRBJ2-7; D perhaps matches TRBD2 (6 bases). The CDR3 sequence is 15 residues long. V shed 1 base and J shed 3 bases, with 13 bases lying between them. CDR1 is LGHNA and CDR2 is YSLEER in the germline V gene. DNA for the CDR3: TGCGCCAGCAGCCAAGTGACTAACGGGGGCTACGAGCAGTACTTC. Protein product: CASSQVTNGGYEQYF.

Many counts were recorded for this clonotype. The genes are TRBV15 and TRBJ2-1, with D possibly TRBD2 on 5 matching bases. The length of the CDR3 is 19 residues. Germline CDR1 reads LNHNV; CDR2 reads YYDKDF (reference sequence). Trimming shortened V by 2 bases and J by 6 bases, and 26 bases separated the two germline ends. The DNA for the CDR3 is TGTGCCACCAGCAGAACACCTGAGGGCGATGCCCCCGGGGTCAATGAGCAGTTCTTC. Protein product: CATSRTPEGDAPGVNEQFF.